This TCR beta chain was observed in a study of graft-versus-host responses after intestinal transplantation. Study-wide context: All of the recipients had induction that used anti-thymocyte globulin, then tacrolimus and steroids for approximately 3 years.

V shed 6 bases and J shed 3 bases, with 9 bases lying between them. This CDR3 spans 12 amino acids. CDR1 MNHEY and CDR2 SVGAGI come from the germline V gene. To note about this clone: Its cognate antigen is unknown.

Measured with immunoSEQ multiplex PCR; TCRdb has only the in-frame clones, and not every one. This table holds more than 65,000 clones, 70% to 90% found once. This receptor was identified in a human donor who received an intestinal transplant. The sample in question was unstimulated CD4+ T cells sorted from spleen or lymph node cells, obtained before intestinal transplant. This chain connects TRBV6-5 to TRBJ2-7, with D maybe TRBD1 (5 bases). The CDR3 reads CASRGPYYEQYF. The CDR3 DNA reads TGTGCCAGCAGGGGGCCCTACTACGAGCAGTACTTC.